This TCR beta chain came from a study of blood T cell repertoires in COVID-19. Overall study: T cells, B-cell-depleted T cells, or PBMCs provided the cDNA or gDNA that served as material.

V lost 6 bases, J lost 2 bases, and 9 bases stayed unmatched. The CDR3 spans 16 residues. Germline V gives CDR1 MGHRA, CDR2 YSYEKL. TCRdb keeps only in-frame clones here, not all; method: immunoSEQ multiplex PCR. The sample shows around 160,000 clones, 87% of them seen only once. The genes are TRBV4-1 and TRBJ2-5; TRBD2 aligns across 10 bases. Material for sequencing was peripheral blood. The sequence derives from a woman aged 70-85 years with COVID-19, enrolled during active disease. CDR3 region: CASSHAAGGSQETQYF. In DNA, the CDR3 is TGCGCCAGCAGTCACGCAGCGGGGGGGTCACAAGAGACCCAGTACTTC.